The 29 T cell receptor beta chains reported below all come from one sample, sequenced in a study of T cell repertoires in cytomegalovirus infection. These receptors lack a known antigen. TCRdb reprocessed the reads with MiXCR, giving one entry per CDR3 protein. Among roughly 150,000 distinct CDR3 sequences listed, roughly 22% were seen once. This specimen was CD8+ T cells from cultured PBMCs, taken from culture after CMV antigen stimulation. Receptors were obtained from a human donor in good health (CMV status not recorded). Some clones in this sample may be carry-over from other donors' samples.

This sequence joins TRBV6-1 and TRBJ2-1; TRBD1 might be the D (5 bases). Per the germline V gene, CDR1 is MNHNS and CDR2 is SASEGT. The CDR3 sequence is 14 residues long. Trimming took 7 bases from V and 2 from J, leaving 12 bases between them. CDR3 in DNA: TGTGCCAGCATAGTGGCAGGGACCTACAATGAGCAGTTCTTC. Its translation is CASIVAGTYNEQFF.

This clonotype has more than one count but fewer than ten. This chain uses TRBV7-2 with TRBJ2-3; TRBD1 agrees at 9 bases. The CDR3 is 17 amino acids. The trim removed 7 bases at V and 4 bases at J, leaving 15 bases unmatched. Germline V gene sequence: CDR1 SGHTA, CDR2 FQGNSA. The CDR3 loop reads CASIPITGTGLPDTQYF. For the CDR3, the DNA is TGTGCCAGCATCCCAATAACCGGGACAGGGTTGCCAGATACGCAGTATTTT.

CDR3: CASSLPGQQEGYEQYF. The CDR3 coding sequence is TGTGCCAGCAGCTTACCCGGACAGCAGGAGGGATACGAGCAGTACTTC. The chain recombines TRBV11-2 with TRBJ2-7; D may be TRBD1 or TRBD2 (6 bases each). This CDR3 spans 16 amino acids. Trimming stripped 2 bases from V and 4 bases from J, with 18 bases between. Per the germline V gene, CDR1 is SGHAT and CDR2 is FQNNGV.

In its sample, this clonotype was seen many times. The chain recombines TRBV11-2 with TRBJ1-1; D is undetermined. The CDR3 consists of 15 residues. Germline CDR1 SGHAT, CDR2 FQNNGV. Trimming took off 0 bases at V and 5 bases at J, with 13 bases between the two ends. The CDR3 loop reads CASSLDRSGGTEAFF. For the CDR3, the DNA is TGTGCCAGCAGCTTAGATAGGTCAGGAGGGACTGAAGCTTTCTTT.

This clonotype was counted between two and nine times. The gene calls are TRBV11-2 and TRBJ2-1; perhaps TRBD2 as D (5 bases). Germline lookup yields CDR1 SGHAT and CDR2 FQNNGV. CDR3 length equals 15 residues. V lost 2 bases and J 3 bases, leaving 11 bases between the germline ends. In DNA form, the CDR3 reads TGTGCCAGCAGCTTATCCGGGGTGGTCTACAATGAGCAGTTCTTC. Translating it yields CASSLSGVVYNEQFF.

This clonotype was seen a few times. The chain combines TRBV20-1 with TRBJ2-1, with 7 positions matching TRBD2. Germline loops: CDR1 DFQATT, CDR2 SNEGSKA (reference sequence). The CDR3 has 15 residues. V lost 1 base and J lost 1; bases outside the gene matches: 4. The CDR3 spells CSARGRGVSYNEQFF. In nucleotides, the CDR3 is TGCAGTGCTAGAGGCCGGGGGGTGTCCTACAATGAGCAGTTCTTC.

The chain is built from TRBV12-3 or TRBV12-4 and TRBJ1-1; a weak D match, TRBD1 (5 bases). The length of the CDR3 is 15 residues. With 6 bases removed from V and 3 bases from J, the gap between germline ends came to 17 bases. The CDR3 sequence is CASSPRGERDTEAFF. The CDR3 nucleotides are TGTGCCAGCAGCCCCCGGGGGGAGAGGGACACTGAAGCTTTCTTT.

The chain has TRBV7-9 and TRBJ2-3; 15 bases align to TRBD2. The CDR3 totals 19 residues. Germline V gene sequence: CDR1 SEHNR, CDR2 FQNEAQ (reference sequence). The junction had 7 bases not matched to a gene; V was cut back by 3 bases and J by 0 bases. The CDR3 DNA is TGTGCCAGCAGCTTCACCGGGACTAGCGGGGGGCTAAGCACAGATACGCAGTATTTT. It encodes CASSFTGTSGGLSTDTQYF.

This clonotype was picked up a small number of times. V is TRBV7-2 and J is TRBJ2-7; unclear D gene. CDR3 size: 12 residues. V was shortened by 5 bases and J by 0 bases, with 5 bases between the two germline ends. The germline gives CDR1 SGHTA, CDR2 FQGNSA. The CDR3 spells CASSGSSYEQYF. For the CDR3, the DNA is TGTGCCAGCAGCGGAAGCTCCTACGAGCAGTACTTC. The full variable domain, in which reference TRBV7-2 and TRBJ2-7 provide the parts outside the CDR3, is GAGVSQSPSNKVTEKGKDVELRCDPISGHTALYWYRQSLGQGLEFLIYFQGNSAPDKSGLPSDRFSAERTGGSVSTLTIQRTQQEDSAVYLCASSGSSYEQYFGPGTRLTVT.

V usage is TRBV7-8 and J usage is TRBJ2-6; 10 bases map to TRBD1. The CDR3 consists of 19 residues. Germline loops: CDR1 SGHVS, CDR2 FQNEAQ. Trimming at V came to 3 bases and at J to 0 bases, leaving 8 bases not matched to a gene. The DNA for the CDR3 is TGTGCCAGCAGCTTTCACCGGGACAGGGGCAACTCTGGGGCCAACGTCCTGACTTTC. This codes for CASSFHRDRGNSGANVLTF.

This clonotype has at least ten counts. The J gene is TRBJ2-7, the V gene TRBV11-2; D possibly corresponds to TRBD1 (5 bases). Germline CDR1 is SGHAT and CDR2 is FQNNGV. This CDR3 comprises 14 residues. V was pared by 2 bases and J by 4 bases, with 12 bases between. The CDR3: CASSLFGHNYEQYF. For the CDR3, the DNA is TGTGCCAGCAGCTTATTCGGACACAATTACGAGCAGTACTTC.

The chain combines TRBV28 with TRBJ1-2; the D is unclear. Germline values: CDR1 MDHEN, CDR2 SYDVKM. The CDR3 loop spans 14 amino acids. V was trimmed by 5 bases and J by 0 bases, leaving 10 bases between them. The CDR3 DNA is TGTGCCAGCAGTCCGGACGGATCTAACTATGGCTACACCTTC. The encoded protein is CASSPDGSNYGYTF.

This chain uses TRBV6-5 with TRBJ2-2; D is perhaps TRBD1 or TRBD2 (6 bases each). Germline-derived CDR1 and CDR2 are MNHEY and SVGAGI. There are 16 residues in the CDR3. V lost 0 bases and J 6 bases, leaving 14 bases between the germline ends. The CDR3 coding sequence is TGTGCCAGCAGTTACTCTCCGGGGGCAAGTCCCGGGGAGCTGTTTTTT. It translates to CASSYSPGASPGELFF.

The rearrangement links TRBV7-6 to TRBJ1-1; D is uncertain. Germline V CDR1 and CDR2: SGHVS, FNYEAQ. Trimming took 6 bases from V and 5 from J, leaving 10 bases between them. The CDR3 runs 12 residues. For the CDR3, the DNA is TGTGCCAGCAGTCCACGCGCGACTGAAGCTTTCTTT. Its translation is CASSPRATEAFF.

This clonotype showed up just a few times. The chain links TRBV20-1 to TRBJ2-1; possible D gene TRBD2, 5 bases. V was cut by 6 bases and J by 8 bases, with 14 bases left in between. This CDR3 has 12 residues. Germline V gene data show CDR1 as DFQATT and CDR2 as SNEGSKA (reference sequence). In DNA, the CDR3 is TGCAGTGCCCGAACGTCGGGGTATGAGCAGTTCTTC. Its protein is CSARTSGYEQFF.

The chain has TRBV5-4 and TRBJ2-3, with 9 bases matching TRBD1. Unmatched junction bases numbered 6, after V lost 4 bases and J lost 0 bases. The V gene's germline CDR1 is SGHNT and CDR2 YYREEE (reference sequence). The CDR3 totals 16 residues. Here the CDR3 reads CASSEPGQGSTDTQYF. The CDR3 DNA reads as TGTGCCAGCAGCGAGCCGGGACAGGGAAGCACAGATACGCAGTATTTT. Based on the CDR3 plus reference TRBV5-4 and TRBJ2-3, the full variable domain is ETGVTQSPTHLIKTRGQQVTLRCSSQSGHNTVSWYQQALGQGPQFIFQYYREEENGRGNFPPRFSGLQFPNYSSELNVNALELDDSALYLCASSEPGQGSTDTQYFGPGTRLTVL.

The chain recombines TRBV5-4 with TRBJ2-2; possibly TRBD2 for D (5 bases). This CDR3 has 11 amino acids. Trimming took 9 bases from V and 6 from J, leaving 9 bases between them. In germline, CDR1 is SGHNT, CDR2 YYREEE (reference sequence). CDR3 in amino acids: CATRGSGELFF. In nucleotides, the CDR3 is TGTGCCACCAGAGGGTCCGGGGAGCTGTTTTTT.

This clonotype appeared many times. The chain uses TRBV7-9 and TRBJ2-7; 9 nucleotides match TRBD2. V shed 4 bases, J shed 0 bases, and the junction held 7 bases outside the gene matches. The length of the CDR3 is 16 residues. The V gene's germline CDR1 is SEHNR and CDR2 FQNEAQ (reference sequence). In DNA, the CDR3 is TGTGCCAGCAGCTCTGTCAGCGGGGGGTTCTCCTACGAGCAGTACTTC. This sequence encodes CASSSVSGGFSYEQYF. Full variable domain (remainder filled in from reference TRBV7-9 and TRBJ2-7): DTGVSQNPRHKITKRGQNVTFRCDPISEHNRLYWYRQTLGQGPEFLTYFQNEAQLEKSRLLSDRFSAERPKGSFSTLEIQRTEQGDSAMYLCASSSVSGGFSYEQYFGPGTRLTVT.

In the case of this clonotype: The conserved final phenylalanine or tryptophan is absent from the CDR3, which likely points to a read error. The V and J genes are TRBV7-2 and TRBJ2-7, with 9 positions matching TRBD1. The V gene end was trimmed by 4 bases and the J gene end by 3 bases; junction bases not matched to a gene: 7. Germline CDR1 reads SGHTA; CDR2 reads FQGNSA. This CDR3 has 15 amino acids. The CDR3 loop is CASSSSDRGLYEQYL. For the CDR3, the DNA is TGTGCCAGCAGCTCCTCGGACAGGGGCCTCTACGAGCAGTACTTG.

The chain is built from TRBV6-2 or TRBV6-3 and TRBJ2-1, with TRBD2 identical over 11 bases. Germline CDR1 and CDR2: MNHEY and SVGEGT. V lost 5 bases to trimming and J lost 4 bases; unmatched junction nucleotides: 4. This CDR3 region has 15 residues. CDR3 nucleotides: TGTGCCAGCAGTCATACTAGCGGGGGATACAATGAGCAGTTCTTC. Protein: CASSHTSGGYNEQFF.

The rearrangement links TRBV7-9 to TRBJ1-6; 7 bases are a match to TRBD1. With V trimmed by 1 base and J by 6 bases, 3 bases remained unmatched. Germline V gene lookup returns CDR1 SEHNR and CDR2 FQNEAQ (reference sequence). The CDR3 covers 15 residues. CDR3 in DNA: TGTGCCAGCAGCTTAGACAGGGGAAGTAATTCACCCCTCCACTTT. This sequence encodes CASSLDRGSNSPLHF. Combining the CDR3 with reference TRBV7-9 and TRBJ1-6 gives the whole variable domain DTGVSQNPRHKITKRGQNVTFRCDPISEHNRLYWYRQTLGQGPEFLTYFQNEAQLEKSRLLSDRFSAERPKGSFSTLEIQRTEQGDSAMYLCASSLDRGSNSPLHFGNGTRLTVT.

The rearrangement uses TRBV4-1 and TRBJ1-1; 7 bases line up with TRBD1. V lost 3 bases to trimming and J lost 2 bases; unmatched junction nucleotides: 18. The CDR3 is 19 amino acids. Germline V CDR1 and CDR2: MGHRA, YSYEKL. The CDR3 coding sequence is TGCGCCAGCAGCCACGGACTTAACCGGGACAGACGGGGCAACACTGAAGCTTTCTTT. As protein: CASSHGLNRDRRGNTEAFF.

A few counts support this clonotype. In nucleotides, the CDR3 is TGTGCCAGCCGTCCAGGGGGCAGCGCTGAAGCTTTCTTT. Translation: CASRPGGSAEAFF. The chain carries TRBV12-3 or TRBV12-4 and TRBJ1-1; TRBD1 matches at 8 bases. CDR3 length: 13 residues. Germline trimming cut 8 bases from V and 6 bases from J; bases unmatched to any gene: 8.

The gene calls are TRBV4-3 and TRBJ2-3, with 8 bases matching TRBD1. The trim removed 0 bases at V and 3 bases at J, leaving 2 bases unmatched. This CDR3 contains 15 residues. Germline CDR1 reads LGHNA; CDR2 reads YSLEER. Here the CDR3 DNA reads TGCGCCAGCAGCCAAGAACGACAGGGGACAGATACGCAGTATTTT. Residues: CASSQERQGTDTQYF.

The CDR3: CASSSKGLSSGANVLTF. The CDR3 nucleotides are TGTGCCAGCAGTAGTAAGGGCTTGAGCTCTGGGGCCAACGTCCTGACTTTC. The rearrangement links TRBV2 to TRBJ2-6; D is unresolved. V was pared by 5 bases and J by 0 bases, with 14 bases between. The CDR3 runs 17 residues. Germline CDR1 reads SNHLY; CDR2 reads FYNNEI.

This clonotype turned up a few times. The gene calls are TRBV7-2 and TRBJ1-4; perhaps TRBD1 as D (6 bases). There are 15 residues in the CDR3. Germline V gene lookup returns CDR1 SGHTA and CDR2 FQGNSA. The V end was cut by 1 base, the J end by 4 bases, with 10 bases between. This CDR3 reads CASSLVTGINEKLFF. Here the CDR3 DNA reads TGTGCCAGCAGCTTAGTTACAGGGATTAATGAAAAACTGTTTTTT.

This clonotype showed up just a few times. The rearrangement links TRBV4-1 to TRBJ2-7, with D unclear. CDR1 is MGHRA, CDR2 YSYEKL, per germline. This CDR3 has 14 residues. The V end lost 0 bases, the J end lost 1 base, and 7 bases lay between the germline ends. CDR3 protein: CASSQDRASYEQYF. In nucleotides, the CDR3 is TGCGCCAGCAGCCAAGATAGGGCATCCTACGAGCAGTACTTC.

There are a few counts of this clonotype. The J gene is TRBJ1-1, the V gene TRBV27; 7 bases are a match to TRBD1. In germline, CDR1 is MNHEY, CDR2 SMNVEV (reference sequence). After removal of 5 bases from V and 5 bases from J, the junction contained 8 bases not matched to a gene. There are 14 residues in the CDR3. The CDR3 sequence is CASSARQGRTEAFF. The CDR3, as DNA: TGTGCCAGCAGTGCACGACAGGGTAGGACTGAAGCTTTCTTT.

The rearrangement links TRBV11-2 to TRBJ1-4; 12 nucleotides match TRBD1. The J segment lost 6 bases and the V segment lost 4 bases, leaving 3 bases of the junction unmatched. CDR3 length: 15 amino acids. CDR1 is SGHAT and CDR2 is FQNNGV in the germline V gene. As DNA, the CDR3 is TGTGCCAGCAGCTGGGGGGACAGGGGGCATGAAAAACTGTTTTTT. Protein sequence: CASSWGDRGHEKLFF.